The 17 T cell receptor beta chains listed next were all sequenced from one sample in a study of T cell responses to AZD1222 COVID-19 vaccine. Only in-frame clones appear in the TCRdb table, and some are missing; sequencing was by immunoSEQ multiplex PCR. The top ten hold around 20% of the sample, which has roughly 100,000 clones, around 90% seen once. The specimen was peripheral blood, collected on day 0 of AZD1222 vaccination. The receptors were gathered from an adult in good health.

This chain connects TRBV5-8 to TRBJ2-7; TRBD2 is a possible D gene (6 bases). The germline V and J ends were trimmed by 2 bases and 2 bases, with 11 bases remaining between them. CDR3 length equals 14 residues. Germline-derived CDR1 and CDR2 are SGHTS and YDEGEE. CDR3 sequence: CASSFMGGPYEQYF. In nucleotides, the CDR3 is TGTGCCAGCAGCTTTATGGGGGGACCCTACGAGCAGTACTTC.

The CDR3: CASSLAGHLYEQYF. The CDR3 nucleotides are TGTGCCAGCAGCTTAGCTGGACACCTCTACGAGCAGTACTTC. The J gene is TRBJ2-7, the V gene TRBV7-8; tentatively, D is TRBD1 (5 bases). This CDR3 is built from 14 residues. Trimming removed 0 bases at V and 3 bases at J, with 9 bases between. CDR1 SGHVS and CDR2 FQNEAQ come from the germline V gene.

DNA of the CDR3: TGTGCCAGCAGTAAAGGGTTCTACGAGCAGTACTTC. It encodes CASSKGFYEQYF. The chain joins TRBV28 to TRBJ2-7; D is unclear. Trimming shortened V by 5 bases and J by 3 bases, and 8 bases separated the two germline ends. The CDR3 spans 12 residues. CDR1 is MDHEN, CDR2 SYDVKM, per germline.

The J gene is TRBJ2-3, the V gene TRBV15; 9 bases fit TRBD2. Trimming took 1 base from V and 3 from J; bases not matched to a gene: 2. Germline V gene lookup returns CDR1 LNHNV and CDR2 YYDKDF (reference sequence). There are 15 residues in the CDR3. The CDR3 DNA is TGTGCCACCAGCAGAGGGACTAGCGAGACAGATACGCAGTATTTT. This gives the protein CATSRGTSETDTQYF.

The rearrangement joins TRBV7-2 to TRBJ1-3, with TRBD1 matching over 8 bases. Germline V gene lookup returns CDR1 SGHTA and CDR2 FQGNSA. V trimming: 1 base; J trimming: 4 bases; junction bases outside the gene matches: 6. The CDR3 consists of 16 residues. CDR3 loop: CASSLGQGAAGNTIYF. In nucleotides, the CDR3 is TGTGCCAGCAGCTTAGGGCAGGGGGCGGCGGGAAACACCATATATTTT.

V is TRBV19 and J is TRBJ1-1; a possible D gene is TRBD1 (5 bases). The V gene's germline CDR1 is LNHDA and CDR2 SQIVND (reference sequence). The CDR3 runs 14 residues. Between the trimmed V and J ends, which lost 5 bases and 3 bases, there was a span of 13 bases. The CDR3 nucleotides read TGTGCCAGTAGTCCGAGAGGGGCCTACACTGAAGCTTTCTTT. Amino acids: CASSPRGAYTEAFF.

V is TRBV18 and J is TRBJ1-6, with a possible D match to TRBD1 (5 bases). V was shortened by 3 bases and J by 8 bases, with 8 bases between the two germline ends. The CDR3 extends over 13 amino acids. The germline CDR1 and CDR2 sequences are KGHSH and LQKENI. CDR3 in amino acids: CASSPTGDSPLHF. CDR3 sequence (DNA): TGTGCCAGCTCACCTACAGGTGATTCACCCCTCCACTTT.

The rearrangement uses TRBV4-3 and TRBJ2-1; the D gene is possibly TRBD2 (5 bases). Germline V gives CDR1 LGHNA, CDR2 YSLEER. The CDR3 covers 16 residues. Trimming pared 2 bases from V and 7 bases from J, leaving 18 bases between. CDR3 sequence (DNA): TGCGCCAGCAGCCAATATCTCCTAGAGCGGAGGAATGAGCAGTTCTTC. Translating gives CASSQYLLERRNEQFF.

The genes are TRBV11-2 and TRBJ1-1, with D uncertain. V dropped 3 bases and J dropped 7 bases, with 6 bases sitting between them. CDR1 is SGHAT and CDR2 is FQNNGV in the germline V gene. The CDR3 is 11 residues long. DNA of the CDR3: TGTGCCAGCAGCTTTGTGCATGAAGCTTTCTTT. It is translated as CASSFVHEAFF.

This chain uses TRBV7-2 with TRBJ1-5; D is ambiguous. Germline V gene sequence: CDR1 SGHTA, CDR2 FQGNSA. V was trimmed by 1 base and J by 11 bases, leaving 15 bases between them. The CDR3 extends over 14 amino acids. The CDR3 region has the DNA TGTGCCAGCAGCTTAGGACACGTTCCCGGAGCCCAGCATTTT. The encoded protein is CASSLGHVPGAQHF. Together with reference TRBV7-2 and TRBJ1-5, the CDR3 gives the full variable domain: GAGVSQSPSNKVTEKGKDVELRCDPISGHTALYWYRQSLGQGLEFLIYFQGNSAPDKSGLPSDRFSAERTGGSVSTLTIQRTQQEDSAVYLCASSLGHVPGAQHFGDGTRLSIL.

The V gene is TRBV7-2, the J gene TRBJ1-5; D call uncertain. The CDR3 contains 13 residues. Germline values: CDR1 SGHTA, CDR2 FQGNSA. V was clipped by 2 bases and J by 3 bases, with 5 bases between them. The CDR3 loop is CASSLHDNQPQHF. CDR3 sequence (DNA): TGTGCCAGCAGCTTACACGACAATCAGCCCCAGCATTTT. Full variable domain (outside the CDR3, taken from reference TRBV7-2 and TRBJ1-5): GAGVSQSPSNKVTEKGKDVELRCDPISGHTALYWYRQSLGQGLEFLIYFQGNSAPDKSGLPSDRFSAERTGGSVSTLTIQRTQQEDSAVYLCASSLHDNQPQHFGDGTRLSIL.

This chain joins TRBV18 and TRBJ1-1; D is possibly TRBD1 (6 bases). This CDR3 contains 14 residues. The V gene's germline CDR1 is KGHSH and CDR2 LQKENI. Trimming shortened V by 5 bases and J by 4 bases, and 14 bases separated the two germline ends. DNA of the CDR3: TGTGCCAGCTCAGTACAGGGAGGATCCACTGAAGCTTTCTTT. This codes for CASSVQGGSTEAFF.

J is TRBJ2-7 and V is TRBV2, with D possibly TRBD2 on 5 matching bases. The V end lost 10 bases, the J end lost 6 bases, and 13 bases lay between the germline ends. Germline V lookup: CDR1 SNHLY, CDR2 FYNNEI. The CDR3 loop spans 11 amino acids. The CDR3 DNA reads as TGTGCCACCAACGGGGTAGGCGAGCAGTACTTC. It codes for CATNGVGEQYF.

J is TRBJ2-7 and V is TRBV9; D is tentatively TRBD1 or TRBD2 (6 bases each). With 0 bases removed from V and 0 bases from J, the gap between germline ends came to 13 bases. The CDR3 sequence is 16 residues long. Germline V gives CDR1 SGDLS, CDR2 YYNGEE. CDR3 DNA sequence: TGTGCCAGCAGCGTAGAGGGGGGCCTCAGCTCCTACGAGCAGTACTTC. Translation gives CASSVEGGLSSYEQYF. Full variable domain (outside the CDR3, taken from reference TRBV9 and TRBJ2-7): DSGVTQTPKHLITATGQRVTLRCSPRSGDLSVYWYQQSLDQGLQFLIQYYNGEERAKGNILERFSAQQFPDLHSELNLSSLELGDSALYFCASSVEGGLSSYEQYFGPGTRLTVT.

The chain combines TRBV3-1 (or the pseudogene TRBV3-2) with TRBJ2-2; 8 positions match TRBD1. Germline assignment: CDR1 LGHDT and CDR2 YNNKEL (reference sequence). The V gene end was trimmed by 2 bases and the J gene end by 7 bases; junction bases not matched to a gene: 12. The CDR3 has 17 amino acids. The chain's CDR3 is CASSQRVRTGKIGELFF. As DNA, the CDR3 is TGTGCCAGCAGCCAAAGGGTACGGACAGGGAAGATCGGGGAGCTGTTTTTT.

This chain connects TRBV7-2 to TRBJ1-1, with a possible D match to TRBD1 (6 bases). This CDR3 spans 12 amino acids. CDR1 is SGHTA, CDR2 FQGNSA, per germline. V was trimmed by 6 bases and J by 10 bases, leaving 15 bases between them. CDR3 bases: TGTGCCAGCAGACCTCCAGGGGCCCGAGCTTTCTTT. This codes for CASRPPGARAFF. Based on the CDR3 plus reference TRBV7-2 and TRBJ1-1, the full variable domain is GAGVSQSPSNKVTEKGKDVELRCDPISGHTALYWYRQSLGQGLEFLIYFQGNSAPDKSGLPSDRFSAERTGGSVSTLTIQRTQQEDSAVYLCASRPPGARAFFGQGTRLTVV.

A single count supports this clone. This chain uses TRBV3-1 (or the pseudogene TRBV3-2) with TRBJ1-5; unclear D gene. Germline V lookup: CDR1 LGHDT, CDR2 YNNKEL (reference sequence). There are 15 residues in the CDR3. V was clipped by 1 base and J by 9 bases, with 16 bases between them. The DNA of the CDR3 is TGTGCCAGCAGCCAAGGGTACCCGCCCCGGGGGCCCCAGCATTTT. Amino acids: CASSQGYPPRGPQHF.